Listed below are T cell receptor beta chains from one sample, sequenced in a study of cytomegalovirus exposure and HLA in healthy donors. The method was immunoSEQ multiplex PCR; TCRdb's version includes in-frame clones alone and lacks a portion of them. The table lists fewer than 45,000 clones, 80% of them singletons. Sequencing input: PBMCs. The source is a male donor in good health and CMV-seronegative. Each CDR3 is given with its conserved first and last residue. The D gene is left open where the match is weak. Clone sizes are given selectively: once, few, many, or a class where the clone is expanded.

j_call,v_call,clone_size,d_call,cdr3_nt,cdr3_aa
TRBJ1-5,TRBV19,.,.,TGTGCCAGTAGTTCACAGGGTCGGGGGCCCCAGCATTTT,CASSSQGRGPQHF
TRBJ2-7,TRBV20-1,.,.,TGCAGTGCTAGAGATCGGGGGGAGCAGTACTTC,CSARDRGEQYF
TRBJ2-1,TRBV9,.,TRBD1,TGTGCCAGCAGCGTCACAGGGGCCGGGGATGAGCAGTTCTTC,CASSVTGAGDEQFF
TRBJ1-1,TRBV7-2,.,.,TGTGCCAGCAGCCTCCGCCCGGTGCAGGGGAACACTGAAGCTTTCTTT,CASSLRPVQGNTEAFF
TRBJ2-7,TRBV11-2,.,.,TGTGCCAGCAGCTCTTTGGAGGGGGAGCAGTACTTC,CASSSLEGEQYF
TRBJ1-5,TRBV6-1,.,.,TGTGCCAGCAGTGAATACGAGGGTCAGCCCCAGCATTTT,CASSEYEGQPQHF
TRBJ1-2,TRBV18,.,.,TGTGCCAGCTCACCTGAGCAGGACAGCTATGGCTACACCTTC,CASSPEQDSYGYTF
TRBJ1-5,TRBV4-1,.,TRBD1,TGCGCCAGCAGCCTCATGGGACAGGGGTCTGACCAGCCCCAGCATTTT,CASSLMGQGSDQPQHF
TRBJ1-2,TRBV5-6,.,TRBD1,TGTGCCAGCAGCTTGGACCCCGAGACAGGGCACTATGGCTACACCTTC,CASSLDPETGHYGYTF
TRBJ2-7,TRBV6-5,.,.,TGTGCCAGCAGCTCCACAGTGAAAATTGTCGAGCAGTACTTC,CASSSTVKIVEQYF
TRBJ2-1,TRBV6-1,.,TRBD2,TGTGCCAGCAGTTTGGCGGGGGGTGGTGAGCAGTTCTTC,CASSLAGGGEQFF
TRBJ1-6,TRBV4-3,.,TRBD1,TGCGCCAGCAGTGCCTCCGGGACAGTTGGGAATTCACCCCTCCACTTT,CASSASGTVGNSPLHF
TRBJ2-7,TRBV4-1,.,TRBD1,TGCGCCAGCAGCCAAGGGGGACAGGGGAGCTACGAGCAGTACTTC,CASSQGGQGSYEQYF
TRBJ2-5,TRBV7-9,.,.,TGTGCCAGCAGCTTTACTCTAACCGAAGAGACCCAGTACTTC,CASSFTLTEETQYF
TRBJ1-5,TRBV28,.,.,TGTGCCAGCAGGCCCGGGGGAAACGGCAATCAGCCCCAGCATTTT,CASRPGGNGNQPQHF
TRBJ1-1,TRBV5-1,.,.,TGCGCCAGCAGCTTTGTCGGGAAATTGAACACTGAAGCTTTCTTT,CASSFVGKLNTEAFF
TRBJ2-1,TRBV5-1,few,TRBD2,TGCGCCAGCAGCCGGACTAGCGGGAGCCTCTACAATGAGCAGTTCTTC,CASSRTSGSLYNEQFF
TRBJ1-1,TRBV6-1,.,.,TGTGCCAGCAGTGCCTTCCAGGATGAAGCTTTCTTT,CASSAFQDEAFF
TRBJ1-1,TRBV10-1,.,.,TGCGCCAGCAGGGATACAGCGGACACTGAAGCTTTCTTT,CASRDTADTEAFF
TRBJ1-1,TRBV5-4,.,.,TGTGCCAGCAGCTTGAACAGGGAAGGAGCTTTCTTT,CASSLNREGAFF
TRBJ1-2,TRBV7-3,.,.,TGTGCCAGCAGCTTTGACAGTTCATATGGCTACACCTTC,CASSFDSSYGYTF
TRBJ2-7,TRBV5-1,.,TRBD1,TGCGCCAGCAGCTTCGGACAGGGCCTTTACGAGCAGTACTTC,CASSFGQGLYEQYF
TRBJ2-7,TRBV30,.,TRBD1,TGTGCCTGGACCGGGACAGGGTACGAGCAGTACTTC,CAWTGTGYEQYF
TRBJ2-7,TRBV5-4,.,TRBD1,TGTGCCAGCAGCTCAGAACGGACAGGAGTGTTCAAGCAGTACTTC,CASSSERTGVFKQYF
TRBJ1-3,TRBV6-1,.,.,TGTGCCAGCAGTGTAGAGGGAAACACCATATATTTT,CASSVEGNTIYF
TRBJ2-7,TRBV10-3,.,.,TGTGCCATCAGTGATCGGGACATGCCCCACGAGCAGTACTTC,CAISDRDMPHEQYF
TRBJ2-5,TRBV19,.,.,TGTGCCAGTAGTATAGCGGACCAAGAGACCCAGTACTTC,CASSIADQETQYF
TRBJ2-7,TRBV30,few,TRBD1,TGTGCCTGGGGCAGAGAGGGGGCTAGCTCCTACGAGCAGTACTTC,CAWGREGASSYEQYF
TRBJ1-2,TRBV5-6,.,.,TGTGCCAGCAGCTTGATCCAGGGCGCTAACTATGGCTACACCTTC,CASSLIQGANYGYTF
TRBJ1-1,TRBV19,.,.,TGTGCCAGTAGTATTCAGGGTATCGGCACTGAAGCTTTCTTT,CASSIQGIGTEAFF
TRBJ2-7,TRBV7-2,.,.,TGTGCCAGCAGCACCCCGCGGGCGGCGATTCCCTACGAGCAGTACTTC,CASSTPRAAIPYEQYF
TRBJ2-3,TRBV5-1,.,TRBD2,TGCGCCAGCAGCTTGGCGGGACTAGTCAGGGGCACAGATACGCAGTATTTT,CASSLAGLVRGTDTQYF
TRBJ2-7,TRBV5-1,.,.,TGCGCCAGCAGCGGGGGGAGGCTCTCCTACGAGCAGTACTTC,CASSGGRLSYEQYF
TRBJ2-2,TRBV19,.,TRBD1,TGTGCCACTAATACAGGGGCGCTCACCGGGGAGCTGTTTTTT,CATNTGALTGELFF
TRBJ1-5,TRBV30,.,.,TGTGCCTGGAGCGGACAGAGCAATCAGCCCCAGCATTTT,CAWSGQSNQPQHF
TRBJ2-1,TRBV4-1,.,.,TGCGCCAGCAGCCAAGAAGGGACACGTTACAATGAGCAGTTCTTC,CASSQEGTRYNEQFF
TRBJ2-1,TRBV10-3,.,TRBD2,TGTGCCACCTTAGCGGGAGGGTACAATGAGCAGTTCTTC,CATLAGGYNEQFF
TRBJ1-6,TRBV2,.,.,TGTGCCAGCAGCGGGACTCAACCCCTCCACTTT,CASSGTQPLHF
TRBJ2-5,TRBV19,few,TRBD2,TGTGCCAGTAGTATTGCTAGCGGGAGCGGGGAGACCCAGTACTTC,CASSIASGSGETQYF
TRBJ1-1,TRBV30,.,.,TGTGCCTGGAGCCCCACAGGGAGCGCTGAAGCTTTCTTT,CAWSPTGSAEAFF
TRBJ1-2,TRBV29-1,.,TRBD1,TGCAGCGTCGCGGGACAGTTTATTGGCTACACCTTC,CSVAGQFIGYTF
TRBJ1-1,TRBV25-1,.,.,TGTGCCAGCGGGCTAAGTAGGGGCCCGGCTGAAGCTTTCTTT,CASGLSRGPAEAFF
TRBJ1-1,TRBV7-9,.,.,TGTGCCAGCAGCCCACTCGGGGGGGCGAACACTGAAGCTTTCTTT,CASSPLGGANTEAFF
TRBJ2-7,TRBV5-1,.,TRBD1,TGCGCCAGCAGTACCGGGGCAGGGGGAACGTACGAGCAGTACTTC,CASSTGAGGTYEQYF
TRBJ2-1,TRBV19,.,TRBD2,TGTGCCAGTAGTATAGATCCGAGGACTAGCAGTTACAATGAGCAGTTCTTC,CASSIDPRTSSYNEQFF